A single sample is the source of the 17 T cell receptor beta chains below, sequenced in a study of blood T cell repertoires in COVID-19. Method: immunoSEQ multiplex PCR; TCRdb's copy keeps in-frame clones and lacks some. In the table there are hundreds of thousands of clones, 80% of which are singletons. Sequencing was done on a sample of PBMCs or T cells enriched from blood (not recorded which). The receptors derive from a man younger than 40 with acute COVID-19.

This clone showed up just once. The J gene is TRBJ1-5, the V gene TRBV27; D is possibly TRBD1 (5 bases). Germline loops: CDR1 MNHEY, CDR2 SMNVEV (reference sequence). The CDR3 covers 14 residues. V was trimmed by 5 bases and J by 7 bases, leaving 15 bases between them. CDR3 sequence reads: CASSRIGGGQPQHF. DNA of the CDR3: TGTGCCAGCAGTAGGATCGGGGGGGGACAGCCCCAGCATTTT.

The J gene is TRBJ2-1, the V gene TRBV11-2; TRBD2 might be the D (7 bases). The CDR3 covers 15 residues. The V and J ends lost 1 base and 8 bases respectively, with 15 bases between them. The germline V gene has CDR1 SGHAT and CDR2 FQNNGV. The CDR3 region has the DNA TGTGCCAGCAGCTTAGGTAGGGGGAGGGGACATGAGCAGTTCTTC. The encoded protein is CASSLGRGRGHEQFF.

This clone was recorded only once. V usage is TRBV5-1 and J usage is TRBJ1-4, with a tentative D call TRBD1 (6 bases). Germline lookup yields CDR1 SGHRS and CDR2 YFSETQ. Trimming removed 5 bases from V and 8 bases from J, with 16 bases in between. This CDR3 spans 14 amino acids. In DNA form, the CDR3 reads TGCGCCAGCAGAAAAAACAGGGAGGGGGAAAAACTGTTTTTT. Translating gives CASRKNREGEKLFF.

There are a few counts of this clone. This chain links TRBV6-6 with TRBJ1-6; 8 nucleotides align to TRBD1. The CDR3 covers 14 residues. The trim removed 4 bases at V and 5 bases at J, leaving 1 base unmatched. Germline loops: CDR1 MNHNY, CDR2 SVGAGI (reference sequence). In DNA, the CDR3 is TGTGCCAGCAGTTGGGGACAGGATAATTCACCCCTCCACTTT. Protein sequence: CASSWGQDNSPLHF.

V is TRBV19 and J is TRBJ1-2, with 12 bases fitting TRBD1. V gave up 1 base and J gave up 0 bases; unmatched junction bases: 9. CDR1 and CDR2 (germline): LNHDA, SQIVND (reference sequence). This CDR3 contains 19 residues. The CDR3 bases are TGTGCCAGTAGTATAGTGCTCGGGACAGGGGGCTTTTCTAACTATGGCTACACCTTC. Protein product: CASSIVLGTGGFSNYGYTF.

The chain uses TRBV27 and TRBJ1-2; the match to TRBD1 covers 9 bases. Germline CDR1 reads MNHEY; CDR2 reads SMNVEV (reference sequence). Trimming cost V 5 bases and J 1 base; bases outside gene matches: 5. This CDR3 contains 15 residues. CDR3 sequence (DNA): TGTGCCAGCAGTAGGGGGACAGGGAATAACTATGGCTACACCTTC. Its translation is CASSRGTGNNYGYTF.

V gene TRBV9 combines with J gene TRBJ2-1; 11 bases map to TRBD2. The J segment lost 8 bases and the V segment lost 0 bases, leaving 7 bases of the junction unmatched. Germline V gene lookup returns CDR1 SGDLS and CDR2 YYNGEE. The CDR3 has 16 amino acids. CDR3 nucleotide sequence: TGTGCCAGCAGCGTAGATGTGACTAGCGGGGTGGATGAGCAGTTCTTC. It specifies CASSVDVTSGVDEQFF.

The table lists this clone with a count of one. The V and J genes are TRBV5-6 and TRBJ1-5; D possibly corresponds to TRBD1 (5 bases). V lost 4 bases to trimming and J lost 3 bases, with 11 bases between them. This CDR3 has 14 amino acids. Germline CDR1 and CDR2: SGHDT and YYEEEE. The DNA for the CDR3 is TGTGCCAGCAGCAAGACAGTGGACAATCAGCCCCAGCATTTT. This encodes CASSKTVDNQPQHF.

The genes are TRBV9 and TRBJ1-2; perhaps TRBD1 as D (6 bases). Germline lookup yields CDR1 SGDLS and CDR2 YYNGEE. This CDR3 has 14 residues. V was cut by 0 bases and J by 4 bases, with 10 bases left in between. The CDR3 spells CASSVGGTLYGYTF. For the CDR3, the DNA is TGTGCCAGCAGCGTAGGGGGGACACTCTATGGCTACACCTTC.

The chain is built from TRBV19 and TRBJ1-4, with 8 bases identical to TRBD1. Germline V gives CDR1 LNHDA, CDR2 SQIVND (reference sequence). Trimming cost V 6 bases and J 8 bases; bases outside gene matches: 11. The CDR3 runs 15 residues. The CDR3 here is CASSSGQGREEKLFF. The CDR3 DNA reads as TGTGCCAGTAGCTCCGGACAGGGTCGAGAGGAAAAACTGTTTTTT.

The rearrangement uses TRBV11-2 and TRBJ2-3; 7 bases match TRBD2. V gave up 2 bases and J gave up 1 base; unmatched junction bases: 3. This CDR3 is built from 15 residues. Germline lookup yields CDR1 SGHAT and CDR2 FQNNGV. CDR3 coding DNA: TGTGCCAGCAGCTTATGGGCGGGGGGCACAGATACGCAGTATTTT. This codes for CASSLWAGGTDTQYF.

The chain links TRBV3-1 (or the pseudogene TRBV3-2) to TRBJ2-7; 9 bases match TRBD1. This CDR3 is 15 amino acids long. The V gene's germline CDR1 is LGHDT and CDR2 YNNKEL (reference sequence). V lost 5 bases, J lost 4 bases, and 9 bases stayed unmatched. This CDR3 reads CASSFAGTGIYEQYF. The DNA for the CDR3 is TGTGCCAGCAGCTTCGCCGGGACAGGGATATACGAGCAGTACTTC.

The rearrangement joins TRBV27 to TRBJ1-2, with a possible D match to TRBD1 (6 bases). Germline V lookup: CDR1 MNHEY, CDR2 SMNVEV (reference sequence). CDR3 length: 14 residues. Deletions cut 7 bases from V and 2 bases from J, with 14 bases between. The CDR3 DNA reads as TGTGCCAGCACCCCCGGGGGGCGCAACTATGGCTACACCTTC. As protein: CASTPGGRNYGYTF.

The rearrangement joins TRBV19 to TRBJ1-6; D perhaps matches TRBD1 (6 bases). V gave up 5 bases and J gave up 9 bases, with 11 bases separating them. CDR1 is LNHDA and CDR2 is SQIVND in the germline V gene (reference sequence). The CDR3 has 13 residues. CDR3 residues: CASSGGGRSPLHF. As DNA, the CDR3 is TGTGCCAGTAGTGGGGGGGGCCGTTCACCCCTCCACTTT.

The chain carries TRBV3-1 (or the pseudogene TRBV3-2) and TRBJ1-2, with D unclear. CDR3 length: 18 amino acids. V lost 1 base and J lost 3, with 21 bases in between. The germline V gene has CDR1 LGHDT and CDR2 YNNKEL (reference sequence). CDR3 nucleotides: TGTGCCAGCAGCCAAGCACTGGCTGGACCCCCGGGAGACTATGGCTACACCTTC. Translation gives CASSQALAGPPGDYGYTF.

This clone was detected only once. The chain recombines TRBV9 with TRBJ1-4; 7 bases are a match to TRBD1. This CDR3 has 14 residues. The junction had 8 bases not matched to a gene; V was cut back by 0 bases and J by 12 bases. The germline CDR1 and CDR2 sequences are SGDLS and YYNGEE. Here the CDR3 DNA reads TGTGCCAGCAGCGTAGAAGGGGGAACAGGGGAACTGTTTTTT. Its translation: CASSVEGGTGELFF.

The rearrangement joins TRBV7-9 to TRBJ1-2; D not certain. Trimming removed 6 bases from V and 3 bases from J, with 17 bases in between. Germline values: CDR1 SEHNR, CDR2 FQNEAQ (reference sequence). The CDR3 has 15 amino acids. CDR3 amino acids: CASSYPQRGYYGYTF. The CDR3 DNA reads TGTGCCAGCAGTTATCCTCAGCGGGGTTACTATGGCTACACCTTC.